Sequencing of this TCR beta chain was carried out in a study of shared clonotypes between healthy human individuals. Study-wide context: Three CD4 naive, three CD4 memory, two CD8 naive and one CD8 memory plate were used per donor.

With respect to this clone: Its antigen is still unknown.

Whole-study findings and limits: Roughly 4.6% of naive CD4 clonotypes were common to a few donors. Clonotype sharing among donors, it was expected, would be affected by sequencing depth. At large depth, rarefaction still showed sorted-subset sequencing to be incomplete.

Repertoires were generated with immunoSEQ multiplex PCR, while TCRdb's copy carries only in-frame clones and drops some. The sample comprises roughly 570,000 clones, 95% to 98% of which are singletons, and roughly 0.29% rests with the top ten. Germline V gene sequence: CDR1 SGHTA, CDR2 FQGNSA. The CDR3 length is 14 residues. Trimming took 2 bases from V and 5 from J, leaving 10 bases between them. Terminally differentiated effector memory CD45RA+ cells were excluded from the naive CD8 cells, which were CD45RO-negative and positively selected for CCR7. The material sequenced was naive CD8+ T cells sorted from blood. The rearrangement uses TRBV7-2 and TRBJ1-5, with TRBD1 as a possible D gene (5 bases). This receptor was obtained from a man aged 25-40 years in good health. In DNA, the CDR3 is TGTGCCAGCAGCTTACCAGGGTTGTATCAGCCCCAGCATTTT. Its translation: CASSLPGLYQPQHF.